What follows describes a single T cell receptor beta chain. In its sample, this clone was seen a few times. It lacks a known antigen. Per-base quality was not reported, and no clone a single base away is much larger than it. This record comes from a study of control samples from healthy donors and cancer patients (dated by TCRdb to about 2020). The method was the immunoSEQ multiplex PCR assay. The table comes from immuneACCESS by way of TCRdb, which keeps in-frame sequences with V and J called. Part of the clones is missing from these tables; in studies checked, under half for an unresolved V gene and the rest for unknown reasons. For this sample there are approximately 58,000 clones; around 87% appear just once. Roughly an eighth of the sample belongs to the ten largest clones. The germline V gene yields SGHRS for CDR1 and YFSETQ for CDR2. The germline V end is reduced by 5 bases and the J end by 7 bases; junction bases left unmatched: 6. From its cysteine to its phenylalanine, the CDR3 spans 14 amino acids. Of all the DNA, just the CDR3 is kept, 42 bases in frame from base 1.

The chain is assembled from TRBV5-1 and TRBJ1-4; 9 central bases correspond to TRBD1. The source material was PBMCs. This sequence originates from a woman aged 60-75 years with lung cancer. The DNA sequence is TGCGCCAGCAGTTCTGGACAGGGGACTGAAAAACTGTTTTTT. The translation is CASSSGQGTEKLFF. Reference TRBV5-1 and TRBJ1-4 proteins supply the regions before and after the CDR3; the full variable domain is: KAGVTQTPRYLIKTRGQQVTLSCSPISGHRSVSWYQQTPGQGLQFLFEYFSETQRNKGNFPGRFSGRQFSNSRSEMNVSTLELGDSALYLCASSSGQGTEKLFFGSGTQLSVL.